This TCR beta chain appears in the sequencing data of a study of somatic mutations in cytotoxic T cells in rheumatoid arthritis. In the study overall: No treatment had yet been given when patient blood (30 ml EDTA) was drawn, right after diagnosis.

The data were produced by immunoSEQ multiplex PCR, yet TCRdb's version contains in-frame clones alone and is incomplete. The sample holds a few thousand clones, roughly nine tenths seen once. This clone was detected only once. The antigen is unknown. The trim removed 4 bases at V and 5 bases at J, leaving 9 bases unmatched. Germline values: CDR1 MNHEY, CDR2 SMNVEV (reference sequence). The CDR3 totals 16 residues. Whole-study findings and limits: With age, CD8+ clonality increased in rheumatoid arthritis patients, whereas no such increase appeared in healthy controls.

This chain links TRBV27 with TRBJ2-3, with 10 bases matching TRBD2. This clonotype was obtained from a woman aged 70 to 79 with rheumatoid arthritis. The sample consisted of CD8+ T cells sorted from blood. The CDR3 coding sequence is TGTGCCAGCAGTTACATAGCGGGGGGCCCTTTAGATACGCAGTATTTT. Translated, it gives CASSYIAGGPLDTQYF.